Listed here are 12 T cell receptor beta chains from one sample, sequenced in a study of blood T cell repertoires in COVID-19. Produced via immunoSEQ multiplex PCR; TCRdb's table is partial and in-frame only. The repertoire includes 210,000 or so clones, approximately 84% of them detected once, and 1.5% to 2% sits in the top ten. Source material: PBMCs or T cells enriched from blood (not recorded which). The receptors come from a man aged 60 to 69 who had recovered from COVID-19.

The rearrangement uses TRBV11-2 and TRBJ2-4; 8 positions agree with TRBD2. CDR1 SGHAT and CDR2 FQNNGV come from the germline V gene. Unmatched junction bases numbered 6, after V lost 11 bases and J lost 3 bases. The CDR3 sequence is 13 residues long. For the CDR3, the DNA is TGTGCCCCCGGGGGGGCGGTCAAAAACATTCAGTACTTC. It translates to CAPGGAVKNIQYF.

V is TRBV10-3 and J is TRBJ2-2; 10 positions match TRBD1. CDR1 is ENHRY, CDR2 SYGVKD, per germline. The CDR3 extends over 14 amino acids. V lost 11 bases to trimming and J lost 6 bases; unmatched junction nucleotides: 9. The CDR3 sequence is CAASRDRGAGELFF. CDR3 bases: TGTGCCGCTTCCCGGGACAGGGGCGCCGGGGAGCTGTTTTTT.

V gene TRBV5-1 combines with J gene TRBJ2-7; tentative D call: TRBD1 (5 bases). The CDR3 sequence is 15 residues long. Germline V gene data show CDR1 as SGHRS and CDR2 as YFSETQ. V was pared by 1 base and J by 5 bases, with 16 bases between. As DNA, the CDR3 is TGCGCCAGCAGCTTGTTGGATACAGGAAGAAACGAGCAGTACTTC. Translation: CASSLLDTGRNEQYF.

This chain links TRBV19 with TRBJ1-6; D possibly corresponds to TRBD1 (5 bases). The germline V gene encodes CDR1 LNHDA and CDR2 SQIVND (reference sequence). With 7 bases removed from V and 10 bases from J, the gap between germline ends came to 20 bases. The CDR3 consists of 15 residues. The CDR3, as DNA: TGTGCCAGTACCCCGGGGGGTCGAGTTGGGTCACCCCTCCACTTT. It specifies CASTPGGRVGSPLHF.

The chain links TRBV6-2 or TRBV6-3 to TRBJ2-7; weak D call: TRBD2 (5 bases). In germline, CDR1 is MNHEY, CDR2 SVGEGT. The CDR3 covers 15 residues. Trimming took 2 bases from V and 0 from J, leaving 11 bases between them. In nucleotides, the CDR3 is TGTGCCAGCAGTTACGATCGGGAAAACTCCTACGAGCAGTACTTC. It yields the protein CASSYDRENSYEQYF.

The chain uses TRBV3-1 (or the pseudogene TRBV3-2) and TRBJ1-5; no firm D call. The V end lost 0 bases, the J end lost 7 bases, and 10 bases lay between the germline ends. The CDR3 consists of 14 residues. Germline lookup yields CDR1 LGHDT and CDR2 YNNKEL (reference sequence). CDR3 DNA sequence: TGTGCCAGCAGCCAAGATGCTGGAGGACAGCCCCAGCATTTT. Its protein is CASSQDAGGQPQHF.

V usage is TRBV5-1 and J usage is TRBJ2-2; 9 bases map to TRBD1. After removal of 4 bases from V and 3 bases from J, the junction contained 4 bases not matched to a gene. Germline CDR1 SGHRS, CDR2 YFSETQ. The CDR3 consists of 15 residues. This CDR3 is CASSEGTGYTGELFF. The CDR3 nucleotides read TGCGCCAGCAGCGAAGGGACAGGGTACACCGGGGAGCTGTTTTTT.

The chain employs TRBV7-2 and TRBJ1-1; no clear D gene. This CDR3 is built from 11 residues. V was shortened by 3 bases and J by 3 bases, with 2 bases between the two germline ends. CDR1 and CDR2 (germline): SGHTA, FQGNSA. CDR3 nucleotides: TGTGCCAGCAGCTTCTACACTGAAGCTTTCTTT. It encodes CASSFYTEAFF.

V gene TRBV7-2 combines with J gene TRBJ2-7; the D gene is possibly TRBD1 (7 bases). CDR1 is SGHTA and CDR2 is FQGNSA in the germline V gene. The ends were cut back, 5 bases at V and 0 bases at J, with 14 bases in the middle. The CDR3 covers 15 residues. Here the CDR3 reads CASSLGGTVSYEQYF. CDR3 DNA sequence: TGTGCCAGCAGCCTTGGAGGGACAGTCTCCTACGAGCAGTACTTC.

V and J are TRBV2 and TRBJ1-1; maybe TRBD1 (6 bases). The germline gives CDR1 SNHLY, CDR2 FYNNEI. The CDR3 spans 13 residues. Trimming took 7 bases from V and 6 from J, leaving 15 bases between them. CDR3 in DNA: TGTGCCAGCACCATCCAACAGGGCTCTGAAGCTTTCTTT. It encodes CASTIQQGSEAFF.

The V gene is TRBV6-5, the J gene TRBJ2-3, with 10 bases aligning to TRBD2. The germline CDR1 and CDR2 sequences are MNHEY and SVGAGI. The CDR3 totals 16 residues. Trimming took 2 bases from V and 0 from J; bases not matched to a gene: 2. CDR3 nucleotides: TGTGCCAGCAGTTACGAGACTAGCGGGAGCACAGATACGCAGTATTTT. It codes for CASSYETSGSTDTQYF.

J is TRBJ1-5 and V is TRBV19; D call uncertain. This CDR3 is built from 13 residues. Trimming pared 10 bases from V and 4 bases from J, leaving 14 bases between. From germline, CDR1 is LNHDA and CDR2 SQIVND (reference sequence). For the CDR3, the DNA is TGTGCCACTAACCCGGGAGTAAATCAGCCCCAGCATTTT. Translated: CATNPGVNQPQHF.